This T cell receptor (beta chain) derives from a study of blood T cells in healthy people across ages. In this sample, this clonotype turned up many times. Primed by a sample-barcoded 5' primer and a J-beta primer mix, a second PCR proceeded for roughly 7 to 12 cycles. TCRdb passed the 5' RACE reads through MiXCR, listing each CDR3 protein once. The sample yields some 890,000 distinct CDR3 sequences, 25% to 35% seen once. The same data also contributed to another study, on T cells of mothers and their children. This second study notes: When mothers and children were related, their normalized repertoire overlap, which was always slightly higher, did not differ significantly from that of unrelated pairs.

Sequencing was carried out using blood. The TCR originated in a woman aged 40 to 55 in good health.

The CDR3 sequence is CASSPGFAWETQYF. The CDR3 bases are TGTGCCAGCAGCCCCGGTTTTGCGTGGGAGACCCAGTACTTC. The chain employs TRBV7-9 and TRBJ2-5; D remains ambiguous. CDR1 SEHNR and CDR2 FQNEAQ come from the germline V gene (reference sequence). Deletions cut 5 bases from V and 5 bases from J, with 15 bases between. This CDR3 has 14 residues.